This T cell receptor (beta chain) is drawn from a study of T cell changes during pregnancy in multiple sclerosis. This CDR3 region has 14 residues. CDR1 and CDR2 from the germline V gene are SGHTA and FQGNSA. Trimming removed 3 bases at V and 6 bases at J, with 14 bases between. Using immunoSEQ multiplex PCR, the repertoire was profiled, and TCRdb retains in-frame clones only, with some absent. The sample lists roughly 100,000 clones, more than 85% occurring once. This sequence originates from a female donor with multiple sclerosis, enrolled in a pregnancy study. The V gene is TRBV7-2, the J gene TRBJ1-1; D not certain. The material was peripheral blood, obtained in the second trimester of pregnancy. CDR3 in amino acids: CASSFPSGFAEAFF. The CDR3 region has the DNA TGTGCCAGCAGCTTCCCTTCCGGGTTCGCTGAAGCTTTCTTT.